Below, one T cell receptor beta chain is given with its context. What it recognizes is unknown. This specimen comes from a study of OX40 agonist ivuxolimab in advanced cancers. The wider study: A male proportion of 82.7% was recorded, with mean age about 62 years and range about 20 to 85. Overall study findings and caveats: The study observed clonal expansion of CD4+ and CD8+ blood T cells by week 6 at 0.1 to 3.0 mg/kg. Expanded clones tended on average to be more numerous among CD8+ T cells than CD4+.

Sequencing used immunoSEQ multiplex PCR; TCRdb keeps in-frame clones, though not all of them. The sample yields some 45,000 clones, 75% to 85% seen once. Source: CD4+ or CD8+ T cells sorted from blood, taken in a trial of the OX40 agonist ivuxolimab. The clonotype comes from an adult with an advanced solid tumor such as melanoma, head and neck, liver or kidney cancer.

The CDR3 DNA follows: TGCGCCAGCAGCCTCGGGTCTATTGTGAACTACGAGCAGTACTTC. The encoded protein is CASSLGSIVNYEQYF. This rearrangement joins TRBV5-1 to TRBJ2-7, with D uncertain. CDR1 is SGHRS, CDR2 YFSETQ, per germline. This CDR3 has 15 residues. The V end lost 4 bases, the J end lost 3 bases, and 17 bases lay between the germline ends. Complete variable domain (other parts from reference TRBV5-1 and TRBJ2-7): KAGVTQTPRYLIKTRGQQVTLSCSPISGHRSVSWYQQTPGQGLQFLFEYFSETQRNKGNFPGRFSGRQFSNSRSEMNVSTLELGDSALYLCASSLGSIVNYEQYFGPGTRLTVT.